These 9 T cell receptor beta chains originate from one sample sequenced in a study of blood T cell repertoires in COVID-19. The assay was immunoSEQ multiplex PCR, and TCRdb's table has in-frame clones only and misses some. The sample has hundreds of thousands of clones, 88% seen once. The sample taken for sequencing was PBMCs or T cells enriched from blood (not recorded which). These TCRs come from a woman in her fifties or sixties who had recovered from COVID-19.

On this clone itself: The same CDR3 also results from other DNA sequences found in this sample. V usage is TRBV20-1 and J usage is TRBJ2-1; 7 bases are a match to TRBD2. This CDR3 has 11 amino acids. The ends lost 5 bases at V and 9 bases at J; junction bases unmatched: 4. Germline CDR1 DFQATT, CDR2 SNEGSKA (reference sequence). The CDR3 region has the DNA TGCAGTGCTCCATTAGCGGGTGAGCAGTTCTTC. This codes for CSAPLAGEQFF.

The genes are TRBV11-2 and TRBJ1-3; D might be TRBD1 (5 bases). This CDR3 is built from 15 residues. Trimming removed 4 bases from V and 1 base from J, with 11 bases in between. Germline CDR1 SGHAT, CDR2 FQNNGV. CDR3 bases: TGTGCCAGCAGCTCCGACAGAGCTTCTGGAAACACCATATATTTT. Protein sequence: CASSSDRASGNTIYF.

This chain links TRBV30 with TRBJ2-7; 9 bases fit TRBD1. The CDR3 runs to 19 residues. Trimming took 3 bases from V and 0 from J; bases not matched to a gene: 18. CDR1 and CDR2 from the germline V gene are GTSNPN and SVGIG (reference sequence). The CDR3 bases are TGTGCCTGGAGAGACCGGACAGGGGAATCGAGACGAAGCTCCTACGAGCAGTACTTC. It encodes CAWRDRTGESRRSSYEQYF.

V and J are TRBV6-1 and TRBJ2-7, with D possibly matching TRBD1 (6 bases). The V end was cut by 1 base, the J end by 4 bases, with 8 bases between. Germline assignment: CDR1 MNHNS and CDR2 SASEGT. This CDR3 is 13 amino acids long. This CDR3 is CASSEDRVYEQYF. The CDR3 coding sequence is TGTGCCAGCAGTGAAGACAGGGTTTACGAGCAGTACTTC.

V usage is TRBV9 and J usage is TRBJ2-3, with a tentative D call TRBD1 (5 bases). The CDR3 spans 15 residues. Trimming left V 5 bases short and J 0 bases short, with 13 bases between. Germline CDR1 reads SGDLS; CDR2 reads YYNGEE. The CDR3 coding sequence is TGTGCCAGCAGGCCCTCAGGGTATAGCACAGATACGCAGTATTTT. Its protein is CASRPSGYSTDTQYF.

The chain uses TRBV30 and TRBJ2-7; TRBD2 matches at 13 bases. CDR1 and CDR2 from the germline V gene are GTSNPN and SVGIG (reference sequence). The CDR3 sequence is 13 residues long. V lost 2 bases and J lost 7; bases outside the gene matches: 2. The CDR3: CAWSRGLAGEQYF. Written as DNA, the CDR3 is TGTGCCTGGAGTAGGGGACTAGCGGGAGAGCAGTACTTC.

V usage is TRBV28 and J usage is TRBJ1-1; D remains unclear. The CDR3 has 14 residues. Trimming cost V 2 bases and J 5 bases, with 12 bases left between them. The germline V gene has CDR1 MDHEN and CDR2 SYDVKM. CDR3 sequence (DNA): TGTGCCAGCAGTTTAAGGCCCCGGGGAACTGAAGCTTTCTTT. Amino acid sequence: CASSLRPRGTEAFF.

The rearrangement joins TRBV6-2 or TRBV6-3 to TRBJ1-2; D is possibly TRBD1 (5 bases). This CDR3 is 13 amino acids long. CDR1 MNHEY and CDR2 SVGEGT come from the germline V gene. Deletions cut 5 bases from V and 8 bases from J, with 15 bases between. Written as DNA, the CDR3 is TGTGCCAGCAGTCTCGGGACTCCGGAGGGCTACACCTTC. Protein: CASSLGTPEGYTF.

This clone was found a few times. The CDR3 DNA reads as TGTGCCACCGGGTTAGGGACAAGCAATCAGCCCCAGCATTTT. Translated, it gives CATGLGTSNQPQHF. The chain joins TRBV24-1 to TRBJ1-5; D possibly corresponds to TRBD1 (6 bases). In germline, CDR1 is KGHDR, CDR2 SFDVKD. V was clipped by 9 bases and J by 1 base, with 12 bases between them. CDR3 length: 14 amino acids.